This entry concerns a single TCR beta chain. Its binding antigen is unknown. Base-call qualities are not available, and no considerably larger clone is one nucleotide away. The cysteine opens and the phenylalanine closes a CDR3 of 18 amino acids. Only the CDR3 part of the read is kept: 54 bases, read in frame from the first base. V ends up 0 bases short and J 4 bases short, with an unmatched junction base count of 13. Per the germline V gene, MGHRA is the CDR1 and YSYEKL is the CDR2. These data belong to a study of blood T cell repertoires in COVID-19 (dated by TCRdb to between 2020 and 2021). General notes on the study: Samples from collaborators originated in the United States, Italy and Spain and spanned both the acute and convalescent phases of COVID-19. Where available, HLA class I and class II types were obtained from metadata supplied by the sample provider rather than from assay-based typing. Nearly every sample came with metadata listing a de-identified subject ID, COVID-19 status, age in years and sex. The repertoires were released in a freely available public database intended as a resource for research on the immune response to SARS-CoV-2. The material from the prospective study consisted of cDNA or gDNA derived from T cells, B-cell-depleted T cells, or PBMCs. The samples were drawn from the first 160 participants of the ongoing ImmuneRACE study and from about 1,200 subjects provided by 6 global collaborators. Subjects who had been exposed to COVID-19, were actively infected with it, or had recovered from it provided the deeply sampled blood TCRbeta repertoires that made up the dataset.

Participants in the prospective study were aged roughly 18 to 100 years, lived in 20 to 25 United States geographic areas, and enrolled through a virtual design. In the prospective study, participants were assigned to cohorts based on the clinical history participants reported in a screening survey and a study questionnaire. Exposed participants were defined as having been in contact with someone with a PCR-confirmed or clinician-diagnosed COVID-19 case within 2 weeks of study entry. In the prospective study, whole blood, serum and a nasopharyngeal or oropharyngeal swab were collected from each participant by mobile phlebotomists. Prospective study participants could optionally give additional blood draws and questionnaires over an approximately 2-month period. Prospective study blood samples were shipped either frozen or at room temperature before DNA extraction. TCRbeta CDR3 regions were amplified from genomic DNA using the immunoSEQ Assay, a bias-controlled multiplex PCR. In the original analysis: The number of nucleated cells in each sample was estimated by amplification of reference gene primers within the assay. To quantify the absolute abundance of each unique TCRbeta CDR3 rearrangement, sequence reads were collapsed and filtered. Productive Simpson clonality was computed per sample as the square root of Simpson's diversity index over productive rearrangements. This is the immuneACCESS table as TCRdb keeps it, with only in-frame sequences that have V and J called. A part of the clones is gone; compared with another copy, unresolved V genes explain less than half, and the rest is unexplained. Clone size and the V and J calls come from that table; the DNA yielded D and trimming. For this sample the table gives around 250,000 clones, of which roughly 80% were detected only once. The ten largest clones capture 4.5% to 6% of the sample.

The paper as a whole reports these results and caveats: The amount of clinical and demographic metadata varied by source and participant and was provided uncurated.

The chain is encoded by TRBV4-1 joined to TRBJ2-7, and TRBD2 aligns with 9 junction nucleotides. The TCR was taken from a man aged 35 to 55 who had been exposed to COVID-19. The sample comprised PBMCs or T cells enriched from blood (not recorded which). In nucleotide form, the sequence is TGCGCCAGCAGCCAAGAGCGCGTTAGCGGGAGAAGTCTGTACGAGCAGTACTTC. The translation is CASSQERVSGRSLYEQYF.